Listed below are T cell receptor beta chains from one sample, sequenced in a study of early T cells in non-severe SARS-CoV-2 infection. Each CDR3 protein is one row after TCRdb ran MiXCR on the 5' RACE reads. Of tens of thousands of distinct CDR3 sequences listed, around 7% were seen once; the top ten hold more than 3.5%. Material: whole blood. The receptor source for this set is an adult who was a healthcare worker with PCR-confirmed SARS-CoV-2 infection or an uninfected control (not recorded which). The CDR3 runs from the conserved cysteine through the conserved F or W.

TRBV28,TRBJ1-1,CASSWRRVEAFF
TRBV11-2,TRBJ2-2,CASSHFGQSNTGEMFF
TRBV27,TRBJ1-5,CASSFVTNTGLNQPQHF
TRBV20-1,TRBJ2-3,CSASLGDTQYF
TRBV29-1,TRBJ1-5,CSCDRVLCQPQHF
TRBV5-1,TRBJ2-6,CASSLGQVSSGANVLTF
TRBV11-3,TRBJ2-2,CASRRDSVNTGELFF
TRBV5-1,TRBJ2-3,CASSLEASGRASYRDTQYF
TRBV21-1,TRBJ2-7,CASSNSWTSGRPYEQYF
TRBV20-1,TRBJ2-1,CSASLGSGLPQGAQFF
TRBV6-6,TRBJ2-7,CASSYMQGEQYF
TRBV2,TRBJ2-2,CASRYLRLAGGNTGELFF
TRBV20-1,TRBJ2-7,CSAETERSSYEQYF
TRBV6-2/TRBV6-3,TRBJ2-1,CASSYTGSSYNEQFF
TRBV6-1,TRBJ2-7,CASLRGRKIYEQYF
TRBV3-1,TRBJ2-3,CASSQQSGTDTQYF
TRBV4-1,TRBJ1-1,CASSQVIQGALNTEAFF
TRBV20-1,TRBJ2-1,CSPNGLAGGLWNEQFF
TRBV24-1,TRBJ1-2,CATSDLSSYSGYTF
TRBV11-2,TRBJ2-5,CASTPDGETQYF
TRBV18,TRBJ2-1,CASSLVAGGNNEQFF
TRBV29-1,TRBJ2-1,CSVATNAYNEQFF
TRBV5-4,TRBJ2-7,CASSATSEGEQYF
TRBV11-2,TRBJ2-7,CASTNPGGRYEQYF
TRBV12-3/TRBV12-4,TRBJ2-7,CASTKGASGRWLSYEQYF
TRBV28,TRBJ2-1,CASGRARNEQFF